These 26 T cell receptor beta chains were all obtained from the same sample, sequenced in a study of T-cell reconstitution after alpha-beta-depleted transplantation in children. Whole-study findings and limits: A year had passed since transplant, and T-cell counts and diversity by then came mostly from newly produced T cells.

The antigens of these receptors remain unknown. Unique molecular identifiers were incorporated during preparation of the TCRbeta library. Using its own MiXCR run on the PCR reads, TCRdb lists one record per CDR3 protein. Of 330,000 or so distinct CDR3 sequences detected, 6% to 10% appear once; the ten largest clones hold 9.1%. The sample in question was peripheral blood, obtained 360 days after TCRalphabeta/CD19-depleted stem cell transplant. The source of these receptors is a female patient between 2 and 15 years old who had a stem cell transplant for Fanconi anemia, so the T cells may come from the graft donor.

This clonotype was seen more than once but under ten times. The genes are TRBV7-8 and TRBJ2-2; D is possibly TRBD1 (5 bases). This CDR3 spans 15 amino acids. Between the trimmed V and J ends, which lost 3 bases and 1 base, there was a span of 9 bases. Germline CDR1 and CDR2: SGHVS and FQNEAQ. The CDR3 DNA is TGTGCCAGCAGCTTTCGACAGTTGAACACCGGGGAGCTGTTTTTT. Translating it yields CASSFRQLNTGELFF.

Written as DNA, the CDR3 is TGCGCCGGACAGGGGGATGAAAAACTGTTTTTT. Translation: CAGQGDEKLFF. The chain joins TRBV5-1 to TRBJ1-4; 10 bases match TRBD1. Trimming took 10 bases from V and 6 from J; bases not matched to a gene: 0. From germline, CDR1 is SGHRS and CDR2 YFSETQ. The CDR3 covers 11 residues. The full variable domain, with the rest looked up from reference TRBV5-1 and TRBJ1-4, is KAGVTQTPRYLIKTRGQQVTLSCSPISGHRSVSWYQQTPGQGLQFLFEYFSETQRNKGNFPGRFSGRQFSNSRSEMNVSTLELGDSALYLCAGQGDEKLFFGSGTQLSVL.

This clonotype occurred many times. The chain joins TRBV5-1 to TRBJ1-1; 7 nucleotides line up with TRBD1. Germline lookup yields CDR1 SGHRS and CDR2 YFSETQ. V shed 2 bases, J shed 5 bases, and the junction held 12 bases outside the gene matches. The CDR3 totals 16 residues. Here the CDR3 reads CASSLTNRGGRTEAFF. The CDR3, as DNA: TGCGCCAGCAGCTTAACGAACAGGGGAGGAAGAACTGAAGCTTTCTTT. Using reference TRBV5-1 and TRBJ1-1 for the parts outside the CDR3, the full variable domain is KAGVTQTPRYLIKTRGQQVTLSCSPISGHRSVSWYQQTPGQGLQFLFEYFSETQRNKGNFPGRFSGRQFSNSRSEMNVSTLELGDSALYLCASSLTNRGGRTEAFFGQGTRLTVV.

This clonotype appeared a few times. The V gene is TRBV20-1, the J gene TRBJ2-7, with 10 bases identical to TRBD1. The CDR3 has 12 amino acids. CDR1 is DFQATT and CDR2 is SNEGSKA in the germline V gene (reference sequence). Trimming removed 6 bases from V and 7 bases from J; junction bases left unmatched: 6. Here the CDR3 reads CSALGQGGEQYF. The DNA for the CDR3 is TGCAGTGCCCTTGGACAGGGGGGAGAGCAGTACTTC.

This sequence joins TRBV28 and TRBJ2-5; 14 nucleotides line up with TRBD2. V trimming: 5 bases; J trimming: 5 bases; junction bases outside the gene matches: 10. The CDR3 has 17 residues. Germline CDR1 MDHEN, CDR2 SYDVKM. CDR3 nucleotide sequence: TGTGCCAGCAGTCGCCGGACTAGCGGGGGGTTAAGGGAGACCCAGTACTTC. Its protein is CASSRRTSGGLRETQYF.

At least ten counts were recorded for this clonotype. The chain employs TRBV5-5 and TRBJ2-1; D call uncertain. CDR1 and CDR2 (germline): SGHKS, YYEKEE (reference sequence). Trimming removed 4 bases from V and 6 bases from J, with 20 bases in between. CDR3 size: 16 residues. CDR3 DNA: TGTGCCAGCAGCCCCACTCCGGAGCCCGCGCCCAATGAGCAGTTCTTC. This gives the protein CASSPTPEPAPNEQFF.

This clonotype was seen many times. The CDR3: CASRGQGRYQPQHF. CDR3 DNA: TGTGCCAGCAGGGGACAGGGAAGGTATCAGCCCCAGCATTTT. The rearrangement links TRBV28 to TRBJ1-5; 9 positions match TRBD1. There are 14 residues in the CDR3. The germline CDR1 and CDR2 sequences are MDHEN and SYDVKM. The J segment lost 5 bases and the V segment lost 6 bases, leaving 5 bases of the junction unmatched.

This clonotype was observed a handful of times. CDR3 DNA sequence: TGCAGCGGGTATTTGAATGAAAAACTGTTTTTT. Its protein is CSGYLNEKLFF. The rearrangement joins TRBV29-1 to TRBJ1-4; D gene unclear. CDR3 length: 11 residues. Germline-derived CDR1 and CDR2 are SQVTM and ANQGSEA. The V end was cut by 7 bases, the J end by 5 bases, with 8 bases between.

This clonotype was counted ten times or more. The V and J genes are TRBV20-1 and TRBJ2-7; 9 nucleotides match TRBD2. With 3 bases clipped from V and 4 bases from J, the junction kept 7 bases outside the gene matches. The CDR3 length is 14 residues. Per the germline V gene, CDR1 is DFQATT and CDR2 is SNEGSKA (reference sequence). Here the CDR3 reads CSARWTSAPYEQYF. The CDR3 DNA reads as TGCAGTGCTAGGTGGACTAGCGCGCCATACGAGCAGTACTTC.

This clonotype was detected ten times or more. The J gene is TRBJ1-1, the V gene TRBV20-1; D ambiguous. Germline CDR1 and CDR2: DFQATT and SNEGSKA (reference sequence). Trimming removed 5 bases at V and 8 bases at J, with 18 bases between. CDR3 length: 13 residues. The CDR3 bases are TGCAGTGCTCAGGACCAAAAACGGTCGGAAGCTTTCTTT. It translates to CSAQDQKRSEAFF.

The chain links TRBV5-1 to TRBJ2-7; tentatively, D is TRBD1 (9 bases). V dropped 4 bases and J dropped 4 bases, with 18 bases sitting between them. CDR1 and CDR2 from the germline V gene are SGHRS and YFSETQ. This CDR3 is 15 amino acids long. The CDR3 DNA sequence: TGCGCCAGCAGCCCGGGGGGGACAGGGCTTTACGAGCAGTACTTC. It is translated as CASSPGGTGLYEQYF.

This clonotype has a count of ten or more. The V call is TRBV20-1, the J call TRBJ1-1; 10 nucleotides line up with TRBD1. V was clipped by 3 bases and J by 5 bases; unmatched bases: 6. Germline CDR1 and CDR2: DFQATT and SNEGSKA (reference sequence). This CDR3 is built from 14 residues. CDR3 region: CSASLTGGRTEAFF. The CDR3 nucleotides read TGCAGTGCTAGTTTGACAGGGGGCCGGACTGAAGCTTTCTTT.

This clonotype appeared a few times. The CDR3 nucleotides are TGTGCCAGCAGTTTGATGGCTGTTAGTACAGATACGCAGTATTTT. Protein product: CASSLMAVSTDTQYF. The rearrangement joins TRBV28 to TRBJ2-3, with D uncertain. The germline CDR1 and CDR2 sequences are MDHEN and SYDVKM. Trimming took 3 bases from V and 3 from J, leaving 13 bases between them. This CDR3 has 15 amino acids.

This clonotype was observed at least ten times. V usage is TRBV20-1 and J usage is TRBJ2-2, with 8 bases that match TRBD1. The germline V gene has CDR1 DFQATT and CDR2 SNEGSKA (reference sequence). There are 15 residues in the CDR3. V gave up 2 bases and J gave up 4 bases; unmatched junction bases: 6. The CDR3 DNA reads TGCAGTGCTAGACCCAGGGGGCGCATCACCGGGGAGCTGTTTTTT. The encoded protein is CSARPRGRITGELFF.

V usage is TRBV6-6 and J usage is TRBJ1-4; D unclear. Germline CDR1 reads MNHNY; CDR2 reads SVGAGI (reference sequence). The V and J ends lost 0 bases and 14 bases respectively, with 10 bases between them. The CDR3 is 12 amino acids. CDR3 sequence reads: CASSYSSPRLFF. The DNA for the CDR3 is TGTGCCAGCAGTTACTCGTCCCCTCGGCTGTTTTTT.

This clonotype was recorded at least ten times. The V call is TRBV20-1, the J call TRBJ1-5; tentative D call: TRBD1 (6 bases). In germline, CDR1 is DFQATT, CDR2 SNEGSKA (reference sequence). The CDR3 is 15 amino acids. V shed 6 bases and J shed 0 bases, with 15 bases lying between them. CDR3: CSALRGGDSNQPQHF. In DNA, the CDR3 is TGCAGTGCCCTCAGGGGAGGGGATAGCAATCAGCCCCAGCATTTT.

Only a few counts were recorded for this clonotype. This sequence joins TRBV4-2 and TRBJ2-5, with 14 bases that match TRBD2. Germline values: CDR1 LGHNA, CDR2 YNFKEQ. V gave up 0 bases and J gave up 2 bases; unmatched junction bases: 5. This CDR3 is 18 amino acids long. The CDR3 sequence is CASSQDPGLAGGQETQYF. The CDR3 region has the DNA TGTGCCAGCAGCCAAGATCCCGGACTAGCGGGGGGACAAGAGACCCAGTACTTC.

This clonotype was seen many times. This sequence joins TRBV6-5 and TRBJ1-3; D gene ambiguous. The CDR3 is 16 residues long. Trimming took 0 bases from V and 4 from J, leaving 13 bases between them. Germline V gene lookup returns CDR1 MNHEY and CDR2 SVGAGI. The CDR3, as DNA: TGTGCCAGCAGTTACTCTCTCCGGCAGGACGGAAACACCATATATTTT. Translating gives CASSYSLRQDGNTIYF.

This chain links TRBV4-1 with TRBJ1-3, with 10 bases identical to TRBD1. The CDR3 consists of 14 residues. In germline, CDR1 is MGHRA, CDR2 YSYEKL. V lost 5 bases, J lost 2 bases, and 0 bases stayed unmatched. CDR3 nucleotides: TGCGCCAGCAGCGGGACAGGGGCTGGAAACACCATATATTTT. Translated, it gives CASSGTGAGNTIYF.

This clonotype showed up many times. The V call is TRBV6-1, the J call TRBJ2-3, with 7 nucleotides matching TRBD1. The germline gives CDR1 MNHNS, CDR2 SASEGT. The CDR3 length is 16 residues. J lost 1 base, V lost 5 bases, and 9 bases had no gene match. For the CDR3, the DNA is TGTGCCAGCAGTCCCTCTACCGGGACAGGCACAGATACGCAGTATTTT. As protein: CASSPSTGTGTDTQYF.

This clonotype was detected only a few times. This chain connects TRBV20-1 to TRBJ1-2, with 9 bases that match TRBD1. V lost 6 bases to trimming and J lost 7 bases; unmatched junction nucleotides: 9. Germline lookup yields CDR1 DFQATT and CDR2 SNEGSKA (reference sequence). This CDR3 has 13 amino acids. The chain's CDR3 is CSARDRENGGYTF. The CDR3 DNA is TGCAGTGCGCGGGACAGGGAAAACGGTGGCTACACCTTC.

This clonotype was seen many times. The chain joins TRBV20-1 to TRBJ1-5; no firm D call. The CDR3 is made up of 14 amino acids. Germline lookup yields CDR1 DFQATT and CDR2 SNEGSKA (reference sequence). With 0 bases removed from V and 0 bases from J, the gap between germline ends came to 6 bases. CDR3 sequence reads: CSAREGFSNQPQHF. In DNA, the CDR3 is TGCAGTGCTAGAGAGGGTTTTAGCAATCAGCCCCAGCATTTT.

This clonotype has a count of ten or more. CDR3 bases: TGTGCCAGCAGTTACCGGGGGGGGAGAACCTCCTACGAGCAGTACTTC. Translated, it gives CASSYRGGRTSYEQYF. This rearrangement joins TRBV6-5 to TRBJ2-7; 8 positions agree with TRBD2. Germline V gene data show CDR1 as MNHEY and CDR2 as SVGAGI. The CDR3 sequence is 16 residues long. V lost 2 bases to trimming and J lost 0 bases; unmatched junction nucleotides: 6.

This clonotype was detected many times. V gene TRBV7-3 combines with J gene TRBJ2-2; perhaps TRBD2 as D (6 bases). The CDR3 is 14 residues long. Trimming removed 3 bases at V and 5 bases at J, with 10 bases between. Germline CDR1 and CDR2: SGHTA and FQGTGA. The CDR3 region is CASSLMGGTGELFF. CDR3 coding DNA: TGTGCCAGCAGCTTGATGGGGGGAACCGGGGAGCTGTTTTTT.

This clonotype occurred a few times. The chain has TRBV11-2 and TRBJ1-6; D remains ambiguous. Trimming pared 1 base from V and 9 bases from J, leaving 4 bases between. The CDR3 length is 12 residues. CDR1 is SGHAT, CDR2 FQNNGV, per germline. CDR3 sequence: CASSLAGSPLHF. CDR3 in DNA: TGTGCCAGCAGCTTAGCGGGTTCACCCCTCCACTTT.

The chain links TRBV18 to TRBJ2-1; 7 bases match TRBD1. The germline CDR1 and CDR2 sequences are KGHSH and LQKENI. J lost 5 bases, V lost 2 bases, and 9 bases had no gene match. This CDR3 contains 16 residues. The CDR3 reads CASSPFPGQRNNEQFF. The CDR3 nucleotides are TGTGCCAGCTCACCATTTCCGGGACAGAGAAACAATGAGCAGTTCTTC.